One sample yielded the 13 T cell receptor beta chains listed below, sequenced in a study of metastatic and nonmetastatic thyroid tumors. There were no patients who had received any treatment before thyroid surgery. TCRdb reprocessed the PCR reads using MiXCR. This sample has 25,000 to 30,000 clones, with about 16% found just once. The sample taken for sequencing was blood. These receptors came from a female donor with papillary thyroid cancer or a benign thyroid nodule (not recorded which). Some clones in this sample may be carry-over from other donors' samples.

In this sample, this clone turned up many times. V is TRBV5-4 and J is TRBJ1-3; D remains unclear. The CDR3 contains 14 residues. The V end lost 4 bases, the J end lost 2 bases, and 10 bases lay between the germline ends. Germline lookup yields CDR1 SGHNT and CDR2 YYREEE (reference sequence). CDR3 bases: TGTGCCAGCAGCCATGATTTAACTGGAAACACCATATATTTT. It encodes CASSHDLTGNTIYF.

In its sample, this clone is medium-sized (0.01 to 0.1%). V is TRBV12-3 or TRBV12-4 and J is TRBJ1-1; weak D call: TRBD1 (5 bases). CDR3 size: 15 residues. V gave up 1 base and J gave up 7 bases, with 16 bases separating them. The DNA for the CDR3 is TGTGCCAGCAGTTTAGGTATGTCGACAGTATATGAAGCTTTCTTT. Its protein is CASSLGMSTVYEAFF.

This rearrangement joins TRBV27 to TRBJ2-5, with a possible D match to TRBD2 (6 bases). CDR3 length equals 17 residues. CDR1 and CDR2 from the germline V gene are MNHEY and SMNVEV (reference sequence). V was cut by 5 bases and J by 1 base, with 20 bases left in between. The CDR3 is CASSPGTWGETQETQYF. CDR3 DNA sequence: TGTGCCAGCAGTCCCGGGACCTGGGGGGAGACCCAAGAGACCCAGTACTTC.

The chain's CDR3 is CATQPGGREEETQYF. The DNA of the CDR3 is TGTGCCACTCAACCGGGCGGGAGGGAGGAAGAGACCCAGTACTTC. V usage is TRBV28 and J usage is TRBJ2-5, with 9 positions matching TRBD2. J was trimmed by 3 bases and V by 10 bases; bases with no gene match: 12. The CDR3 loop spans 15 amino acids. Germline CDR1 is MDHEN and CDR2 is SYDVKM.

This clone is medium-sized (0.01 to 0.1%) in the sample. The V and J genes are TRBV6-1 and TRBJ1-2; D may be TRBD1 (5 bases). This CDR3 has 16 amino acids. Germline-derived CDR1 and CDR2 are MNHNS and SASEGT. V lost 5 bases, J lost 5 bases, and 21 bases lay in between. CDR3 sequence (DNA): TGTGCCAGCAGTTCCGGGGACCTTATCGCCAAGTATGGCTACACCTTC. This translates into CASSSGDLIAKYGYTF.

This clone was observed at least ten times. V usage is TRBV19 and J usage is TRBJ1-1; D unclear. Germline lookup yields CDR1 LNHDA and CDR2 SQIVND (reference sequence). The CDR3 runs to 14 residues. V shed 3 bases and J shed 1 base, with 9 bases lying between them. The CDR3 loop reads CASSIDSRNTEAFF. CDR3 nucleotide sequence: TGTGCCAGTAGTATTGACTCCCGGAACACTGAAGCTTTCTTT.

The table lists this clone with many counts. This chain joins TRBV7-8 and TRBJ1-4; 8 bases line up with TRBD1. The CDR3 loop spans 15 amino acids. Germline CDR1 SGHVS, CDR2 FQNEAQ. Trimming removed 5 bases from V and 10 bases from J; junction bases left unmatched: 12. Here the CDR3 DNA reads TGTGCCAGCAGCCCCCCGGGACAGGTTAACGGAAAACTGTTTTTT. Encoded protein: CASSPPGQVNGKLFF.

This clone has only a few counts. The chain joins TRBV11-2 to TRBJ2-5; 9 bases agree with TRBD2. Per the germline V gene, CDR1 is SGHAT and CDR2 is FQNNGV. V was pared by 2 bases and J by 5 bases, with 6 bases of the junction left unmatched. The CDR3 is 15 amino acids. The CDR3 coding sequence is TGTGCCAGCAGCTTACTTGGGACTAGCAGTGAGACCCAGTACTTC. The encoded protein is CASSLLGTSSETQYF.

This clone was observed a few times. The CDR3 protein is CASSLWAYSSTDTQYF. In DNA form, the CDR3 reads TGTGCCAGCAGTTTATGGGCTTATAGTTCGACAGATACGCAGTATTTT. The chain combines TRBV27 with TRBJ2-3, with D unclear. Germline V CDR1 and CDR2: MNHEY, SMNVEV (reference sequence). V lost 1 base and J 3 bases, leaving 14 bases between the germline ends. The CDR3 has 16 residues.

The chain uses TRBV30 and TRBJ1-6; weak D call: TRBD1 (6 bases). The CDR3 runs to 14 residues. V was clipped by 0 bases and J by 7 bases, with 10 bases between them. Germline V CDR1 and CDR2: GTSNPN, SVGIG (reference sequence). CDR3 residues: CAWSVGQGNSPLHF. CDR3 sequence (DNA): TGTGCCTGGAGTGTTGGGCAGGGGAATTCACCCCTCCACTTT.

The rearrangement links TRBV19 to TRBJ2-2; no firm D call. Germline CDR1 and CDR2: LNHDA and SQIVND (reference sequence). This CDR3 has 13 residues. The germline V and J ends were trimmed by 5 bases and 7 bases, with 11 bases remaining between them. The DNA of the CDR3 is TGTGCCAGTAGTCCAAGGGAAGTCGGGGAGCTGTTTTTT. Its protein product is CASSPREVGELFF.

The CDR3 here is CASRPPVEDGNTIYF. The DNA of the CDR3 is TGTGCCAGCAGACCCCCCGTAGAGGATGGGAACACCATATATTTT. The chain combines TRBV6-1 with TRBJ1-3; no definite D call. This CDR3 comprises 15 residues. Looked up from germline, CDR1 is MNHNS and CDR2 is SASEGT. Trimming stripped 6 bases from V and 7 bases from J, with 19 bases between.

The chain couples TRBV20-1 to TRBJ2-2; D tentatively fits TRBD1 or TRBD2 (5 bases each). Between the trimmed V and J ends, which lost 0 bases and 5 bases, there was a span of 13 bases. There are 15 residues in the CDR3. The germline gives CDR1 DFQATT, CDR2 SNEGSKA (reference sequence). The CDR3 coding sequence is TGCAGTGCTAGAGATCAGGGAGTTGAGACCGGGGAGCTGTTTTTT. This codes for CSARDQGVETGELFF.